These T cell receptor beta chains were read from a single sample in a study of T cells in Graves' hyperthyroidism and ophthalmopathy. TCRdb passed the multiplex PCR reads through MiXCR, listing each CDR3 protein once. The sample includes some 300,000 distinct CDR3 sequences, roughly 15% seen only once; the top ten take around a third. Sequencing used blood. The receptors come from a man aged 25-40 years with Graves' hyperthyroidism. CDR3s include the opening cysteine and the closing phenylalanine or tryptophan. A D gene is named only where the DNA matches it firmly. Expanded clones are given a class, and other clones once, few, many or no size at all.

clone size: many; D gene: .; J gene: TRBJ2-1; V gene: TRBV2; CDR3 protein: CAQGARNEQFF; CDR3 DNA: TGTGCCCAAGGGGCTCGCAATGAGCAGTTCTTC
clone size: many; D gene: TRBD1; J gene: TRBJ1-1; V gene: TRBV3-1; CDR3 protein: CASSPDRGYTEAFF; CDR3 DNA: TGTGCCAGCAGTCCCGACAGGGGTTATACTGAAGCTTTCTTT
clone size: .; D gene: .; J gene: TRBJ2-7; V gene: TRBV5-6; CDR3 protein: CASSLPAGSFYEQYF; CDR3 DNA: TGTGCCAGCAGCTTGCCGGCAGGGTCTTTCTACGAGCAGTACTTC
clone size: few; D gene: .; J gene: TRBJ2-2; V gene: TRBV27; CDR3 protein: CASSLSYGVSNTGELFF; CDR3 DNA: TGTGCCAGCAGTTTATCGTACGGTGTCTCGAACACCGGGGAGCTGTTTTTT
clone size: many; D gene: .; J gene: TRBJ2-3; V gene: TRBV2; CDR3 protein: CASSPRTSDTDTQYF; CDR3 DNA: TGTGCCAGCAGCCCCCGGACTTCCGACACAGATACGCAGTATTTT
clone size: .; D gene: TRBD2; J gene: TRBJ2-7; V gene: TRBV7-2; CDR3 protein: CASSIGTSGREQYF; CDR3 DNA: TGTGCCAGCAGCATCGGGACTAGCGGGAGGGAGCAGTACTTC
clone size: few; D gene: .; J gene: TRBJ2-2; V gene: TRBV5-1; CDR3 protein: CASSLAGGTNTGELFF; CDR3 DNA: TGCGCCAGCAGCTTGGCGGGGGGCACGAACACCGGGGAGCTGTTTTTT
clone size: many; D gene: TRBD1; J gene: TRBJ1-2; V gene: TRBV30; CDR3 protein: CARQQGNGYTF; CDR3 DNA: TGTGCCAGGCAACAGGGGAATGGCTACACCTTC
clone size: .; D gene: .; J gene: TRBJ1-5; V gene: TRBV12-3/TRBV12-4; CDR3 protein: CASSSAQDPHQPQHF; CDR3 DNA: TGTGCCAGCAGTTCGGCGCAGGACCCGCATCAGCCCCAGCATTTT
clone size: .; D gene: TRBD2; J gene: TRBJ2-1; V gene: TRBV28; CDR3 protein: CASSRLAGEAYNEQFF; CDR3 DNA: TGTGCCAGCAGTCGACTAGCGGGAGAGGCCTACAATGAGCAGTTCTTC
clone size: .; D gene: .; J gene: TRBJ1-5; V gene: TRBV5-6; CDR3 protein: CASSRGPDTLNQPQHF; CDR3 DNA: TGTGCCAGCAGCCGAGGACCGGACACCCTCAATCAGCCCCAGCATTTT
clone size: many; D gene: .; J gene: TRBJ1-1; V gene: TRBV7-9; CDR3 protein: CASSEQNFEAFF; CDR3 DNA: TGTGCCAGCAGCGAGCAGAACTTTGAAGCTTTCTTT
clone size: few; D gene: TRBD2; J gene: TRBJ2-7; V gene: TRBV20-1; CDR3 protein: CSARDLAGGNYEQYF; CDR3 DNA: TGCAGTGCTAGAGATCTAGCGGGAGGAAACTACGAGCAGTACTTC
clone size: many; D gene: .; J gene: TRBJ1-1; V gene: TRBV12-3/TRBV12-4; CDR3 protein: CASSLGTATEAFF; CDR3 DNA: TGTGCCAGCAGTTTAGGGACAGCCACTGAAGCTTTCTTT
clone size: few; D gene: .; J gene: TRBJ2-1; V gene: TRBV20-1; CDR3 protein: CSASRGLPRGNEQFF; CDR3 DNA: TGCAGTGCTAGTCGGGGACTTCCGAGGGGAAATGAGCAGTTCTTC
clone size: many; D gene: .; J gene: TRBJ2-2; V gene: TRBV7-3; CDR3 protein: CASSPGPLGTGELFF; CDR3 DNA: TGTGCCAGCAGCCCCGGTCCCCTGGGCACCGGGGAGCTGTTTTTT
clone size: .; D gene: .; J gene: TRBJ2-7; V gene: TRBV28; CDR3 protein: CASSFSGYQSYEQYF; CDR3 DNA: TGTGCCAGCAGTTTCTCCGGGTATCAATCCTACGAGCAGTACTTC
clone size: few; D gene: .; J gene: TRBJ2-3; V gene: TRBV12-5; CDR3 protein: CASASGPDTQYF; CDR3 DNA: TGTGCTAGTGCCTCAGGGCCAGATACGCAGTATTTT
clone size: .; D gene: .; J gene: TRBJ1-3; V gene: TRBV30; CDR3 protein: CAKQEVSGNTIYF; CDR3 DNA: TGTGCGAAGCAGGAGGTCTCTGGAAACACCATATATTTT
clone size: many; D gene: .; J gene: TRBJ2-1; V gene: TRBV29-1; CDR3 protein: CSVGGEGYNEQFF; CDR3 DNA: TGCAGCGTCGGAGGGGAAGGGTACAATGAGCAGTTCTTC
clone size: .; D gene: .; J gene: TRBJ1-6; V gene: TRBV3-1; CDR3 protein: CASSQERWSSPLHF; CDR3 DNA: TGTGCCAGCAGCCAAGAAAGGTGGAGTTCACCCCTCCACTTT
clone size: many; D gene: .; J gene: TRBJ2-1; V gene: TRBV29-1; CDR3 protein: CSVRAGSSYNEQFF; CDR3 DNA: TGCAGCGTCCGGGCCGGGAGCTCCTACAATGAGCAGTTCTTC
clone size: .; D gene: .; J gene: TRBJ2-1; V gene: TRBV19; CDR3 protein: CASSAPGLKFF; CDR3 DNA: TGTGCCAGTAGTGCCCCCGGGCTAAAGTTCTTC
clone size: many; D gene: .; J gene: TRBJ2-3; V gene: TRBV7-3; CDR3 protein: CASSFGLSTDTQYF; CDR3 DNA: TGTGCCAGCAGCTTCGGTCTGAGCACAGATACGCAGTATTTT
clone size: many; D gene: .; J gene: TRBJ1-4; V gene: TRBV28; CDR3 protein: CASSLLTGFEKLFF; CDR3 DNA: TGTGCCAGCAGTTTATTGACAGGATTTGAAAAACTGTTTTTT
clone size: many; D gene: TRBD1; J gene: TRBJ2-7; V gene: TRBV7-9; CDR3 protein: CASSSRDSSYEQYF; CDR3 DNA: TGTGCCAGCAGCTCCCGGGACAGCTCCTACGAGCAGTACTTC
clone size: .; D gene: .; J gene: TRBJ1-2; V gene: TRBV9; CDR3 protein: CASSVGAGNYGYTF; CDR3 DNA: TGTGCCAGCAGCGTTGGGGCCGGTAACTATGGCTACACCTTC
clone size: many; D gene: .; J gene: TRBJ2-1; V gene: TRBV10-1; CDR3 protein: CASSETNNEQFF; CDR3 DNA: TGCGCCAGCAGTGAGACAAACAATGAGCAGTTCTTC
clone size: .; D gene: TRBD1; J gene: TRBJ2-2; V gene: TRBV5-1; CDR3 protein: CASGPTPDRGDTGELFF; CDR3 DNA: TGCGCCAGCGGCCCCACTCCCGACAGGGGAGACACCGGGGAGCTGTTTTTT
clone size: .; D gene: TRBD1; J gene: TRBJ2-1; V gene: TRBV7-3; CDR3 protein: CASSPSRIDRGEQFF; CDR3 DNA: TGTGCCAGCAGTCCCAGCCGGATCGACAGGGGCGAGCAGTTCTTC
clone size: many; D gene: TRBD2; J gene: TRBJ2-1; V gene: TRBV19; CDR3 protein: CASSIGGRTSWDNEQFF; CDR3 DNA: TGTGCCAGTAGTATAGGGGGGAGGACTAGCTGGGACAATGAGCAGTTCTTC
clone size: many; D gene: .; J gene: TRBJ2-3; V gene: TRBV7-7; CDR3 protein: CASSTDRADTQYF; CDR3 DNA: TGTGCTAGCAGCACGGACCGGGCAGATACGCAGTATTTT
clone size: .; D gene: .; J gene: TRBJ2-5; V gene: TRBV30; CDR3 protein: CAWSVPGPQYF; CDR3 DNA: TGTGCCTGGAGTGTACCCGGGCCCCAGTACTTC
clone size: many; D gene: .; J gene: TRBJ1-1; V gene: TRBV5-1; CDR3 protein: CASSLGTAATEAFF; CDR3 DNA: TGCGCCAGCAGCTTGGGGACAGCGGCCACTGAAGCTTTCTTT
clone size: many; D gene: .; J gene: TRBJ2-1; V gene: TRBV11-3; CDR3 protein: CASSSIHGNEQFF; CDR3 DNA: TGTGCCAGCAGCTCGATACACGGCAATGAGCAGTTCTTC
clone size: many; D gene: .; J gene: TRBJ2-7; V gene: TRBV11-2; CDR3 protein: CASSLGGGGEQYF; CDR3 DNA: TGTGCCAGCAGCTTAGGGGGTGGTGGCGAGCAGTACTTC
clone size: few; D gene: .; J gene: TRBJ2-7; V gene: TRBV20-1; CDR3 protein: CSAYDTYEQYF; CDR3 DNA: TGCAGTGCTTATGACACTTACGAGCAGTACTTC
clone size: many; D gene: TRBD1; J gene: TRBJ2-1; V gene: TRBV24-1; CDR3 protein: CATSDPGGLGNEQFF; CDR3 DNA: TGTGCCACCAGTGATCCAGGGGGATTGGGCAATGAGCAGTTCTTC
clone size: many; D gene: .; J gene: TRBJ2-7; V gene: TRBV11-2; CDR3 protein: CASSQQGFGYEQYF; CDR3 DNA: TGTGCCAGCAGCCAACAGGGTTTCGGGTACGAGCAGTACTTC
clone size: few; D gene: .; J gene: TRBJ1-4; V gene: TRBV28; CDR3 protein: CASQGQANEKLFF; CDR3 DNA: TGTGCCAGTCAGGGGCAGGCTAATGAAAAACTGTTTTTT
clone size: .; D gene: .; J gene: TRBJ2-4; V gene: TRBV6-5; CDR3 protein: CASSYLTSGTHIQYF; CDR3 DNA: TGTGCCAGCAGTTACCTCACTAGTGGTACTCACATTCAGTACTTC
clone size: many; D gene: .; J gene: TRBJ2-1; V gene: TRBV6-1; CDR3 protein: CASRISYNEQFF; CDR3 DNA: TGTGCCAGCAGGATCTCCTACAATGAGCAGTTCTTC
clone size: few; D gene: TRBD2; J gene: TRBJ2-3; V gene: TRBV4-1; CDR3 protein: CASSQVRAGFTDTQYF; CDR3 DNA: TGCGCCAGCAGCCAGGTCAGAGCGGGGTTCACAGATACGCAGTATTTT
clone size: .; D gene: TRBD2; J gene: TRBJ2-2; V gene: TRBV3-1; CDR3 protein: CASSQLPGLVNEVGNTGELFF; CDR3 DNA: TGTGCCAGCAGCCAACTACCGGGACTAGTAAACGAAGTCGGGAACACCGGGGAGCTGTTTTTT
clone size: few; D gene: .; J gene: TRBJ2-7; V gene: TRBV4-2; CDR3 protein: CASSQDLAAYEQYF; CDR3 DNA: TGTGCCAGCAGCCAAGATTTGGCGGCCTACGAGCAGTACTTC
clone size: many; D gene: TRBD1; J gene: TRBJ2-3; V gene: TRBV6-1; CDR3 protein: CASTTGAERTDTQYF; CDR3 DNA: TGTGCCAGCACTACAGGGGCAGAACGCACAGATACGCAGTATTTT
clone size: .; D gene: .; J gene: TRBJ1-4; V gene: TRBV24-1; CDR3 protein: CATSDSSPGSQEDEKLFF; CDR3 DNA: TGTGCCACCAGTGATTCATCCCCGGGGTCTCAAGAGGATGAAAAACTGTTTTTT
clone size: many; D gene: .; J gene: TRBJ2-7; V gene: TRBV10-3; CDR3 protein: CAIEEGSRANEQYF; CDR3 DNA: TGTGCCATCGAGGAGGGCAGCCGAGCGAACGAGCAGTACTTC
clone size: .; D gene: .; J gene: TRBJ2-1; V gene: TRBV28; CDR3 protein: CASSGSTSTYNEQFF; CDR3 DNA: TGTGCCAGCAGTGGGTCCACTAGCACCTACAATGAGCAGTTCTTC
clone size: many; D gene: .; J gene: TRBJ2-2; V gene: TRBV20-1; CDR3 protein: CSARDPTTNTGELFF; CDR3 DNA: TGCAGTGCTAGAGACCCGACGACGAACACCGGGGAGCTGTTTTTT
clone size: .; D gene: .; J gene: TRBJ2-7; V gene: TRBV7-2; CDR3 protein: CASSLVAGAYSYEQYF; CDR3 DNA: TGTGCCAGCAGCTTAGTTGCTGGGGCCTACTCCTACGAGCAGTACTTC